The TCR beta chain under discussion was sequenced for a study of response to subunit inactivated influenza vaccine. The study's findings and limits: The study's authors posited that every seasonal influenza vaccination enlists few new T cells.

This clonotype was counted only a few times. The antigen is unknown. CDR3 size: 13 residues. V gave up 1 base and J gave up 7 bases, with 9 bases separating them. Germline CDR1 reads SGHVS; CDR2 reads FQNEAQ. TCRdb passed the RT-PCR reads through MiXCR, listing each CDR3 protein once. The table shows a few hundred thousand distinct CDR3 sequences, with 21% occurring only once. The sequence was obtained from a man between 50 and 75 years old who received an inactivated influenza vaccine. The chain employs TRBV7-8 and TRBJ2-3; no clear D gene. Material: PBMCs from blood, obtained about 20 months after vaccination. The CDR3 DNA sequence: TGTGCCAGCAGCTTAGAACAGCATAATACGCAGTATTTT. Its protein product is CASSLEQHNTQYF.